This entry describes one TCR beta chain. Only in-frame clones appear in the TCRdb table, and some are missing; sequencing was by immunoSEQ multiplex PCR. Here the sample spans under 450,000 clones, roughly 90% being singletons. These data originate in a study of control samples from healthy donors and cancer patients. Germline CDR1 and CDR2: SGHNT and YYREEE (reference sequence). The CDR3 runs 15 residues. Deletions cut 3 bases from V and 1 base from J, with 11 bases between. The sequencing input was PBMCs. This TCR was recovered from a man aged 35-49 years with head and neck cancer. V is TRBV5-4 and J is TRBJ2-1, with D possibly matching TRBD2 (5 bases). CDR3 DNA sequence: TGTGCCAGCAGCTCTGGCGGCGGGTCCTACAATGAGCAGTTCTTC. The encoded protein is CASSSGGGSYNEQFF.